The present entry profiles one TCR beta chain with its context. In the study's own analysis: Estimated nucleated cell counts came from reference gene primer amplification. Produced via immunoSEQ multiplex PCR; TCRdb's table is partial and in-frame only. Clonal size and the V and J genes are those of that table, whereas D and trimming came from the DNA. The sample has about 330,000 clones, roughly 87% seen once. Participant ages covered about 18 to 95 years across 24 US areas. Trimming left V 5 bases short and J 5 bases short, with 13 bases between. Germline CDR1 SQVTM, CDR2 ANQGSEA. The CDR3 runs 12 residues. The data were obtained in a study of blood T cell repertoires in COVID-19.

This chain uses TRBV29-1 with TRBJ2-7; tentatively, D is TRBD1 (6 bases). Sequenced material: PBMCs or T cells enriched from blood (not recorded which). The receptor was derived from a woman aged 25 to 45 who had recovered from COVID-19. CDR3 sequence (DNA): TGCAGCGTTACTACAGGGAACGACGAGCAGTACTTC. Translated: CSVTTGNDEQYF.